The T cell receptor beta chain under discussion was sequenced for a study of blood T cells in healthy people across ages. Study-wide results and limits: For the donors, CMV status was unknown and possibly confounded expanded clonotype changes.

Sample-barcoded 5' priming and a J-beta primer mix drove a second PCR of 7 to 11 cycles. TCRdb reanalysed the 5' RACE reads using MiXCR and keeps one entry per CDR3 protein. The sample records approximately 1.5 million distinct CDR3 sequences, about 35% being singletons. Remarks on this clonotype: As yet, its antigen is unknown.

This CDR3 has 17 residues. With 5 bases removed from V and 2 bases from J, the gap between germline ends came to 21 bases. Per the germline V gene, CDR1 is SNHLY and CDR2 is FYNNEI. This clonotype originated in a woman between 25 and 40 years old in good health. What was sequenced was blood. The chain carries TRBV2 and TRBJ2-5, with D perhaps assigned TRBD1 or TRBD2 (6 bases each). The DNA for the CDR3 is TGTGCCAGCAGTCAATGGGGGGCAGGGGTCCAACAAGAGACCCAGTACTTC. Translating gives CASSQWGAGVQQETQYF.